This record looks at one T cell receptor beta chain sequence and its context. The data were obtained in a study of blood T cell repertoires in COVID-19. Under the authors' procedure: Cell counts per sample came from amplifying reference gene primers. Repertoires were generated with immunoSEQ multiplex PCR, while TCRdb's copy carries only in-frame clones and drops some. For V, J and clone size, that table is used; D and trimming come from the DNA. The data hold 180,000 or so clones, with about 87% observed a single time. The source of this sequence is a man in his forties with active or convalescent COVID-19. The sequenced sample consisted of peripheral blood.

CDR3 residues: CASSDTGGGSQPQHF. In DNA form, the CDR3 reads TGTGCCAGCAGTGACACAGGTGGAGGGAGTCAGCCCCAGCATTTT. The chain recombines TRBV6-1 with TRBJ1-5; D is perhaps TRBD1 (5 bases). The CDR3 contains 15 residues. The V gene lost 3 bases and the J gene lost 6 bases, with 15 bases spanning the gap. Germline V gene sequence: CDR1 MNHNS, CDR2 SASEGT.